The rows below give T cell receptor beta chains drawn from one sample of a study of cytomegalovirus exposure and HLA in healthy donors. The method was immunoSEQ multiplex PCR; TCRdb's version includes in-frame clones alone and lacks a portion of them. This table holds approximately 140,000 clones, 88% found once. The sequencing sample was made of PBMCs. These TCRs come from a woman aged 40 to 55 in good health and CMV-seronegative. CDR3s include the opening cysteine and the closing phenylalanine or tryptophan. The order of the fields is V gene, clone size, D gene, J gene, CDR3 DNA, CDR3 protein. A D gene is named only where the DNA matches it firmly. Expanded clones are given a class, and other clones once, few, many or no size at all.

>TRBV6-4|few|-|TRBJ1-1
TGTGCCAGCAGTGACCTAGCGAACACTGAAGCTTTCTTT
CASSDLANTEAFF
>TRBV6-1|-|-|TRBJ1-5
TGTGCCAGCAGTGAAGGAGCTTGGCAGCCCCAGCATTTT
CASSEGAWQPQHF
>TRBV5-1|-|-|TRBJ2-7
TGCGCCAGCAGCTTAACGGGGGTCTACGAGCAGTACTTC
CASSLTGVYEQYF
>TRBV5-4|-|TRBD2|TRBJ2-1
TGTGCCAGCAGGCAGGGGACTAGCGGGAGGGCCAATGAGCAGTTCTTC
CASRQGTSGRANEQFF
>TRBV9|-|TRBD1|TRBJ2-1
TGTGCCAGCAGCCCCAGGACAGGATACAATGAGCAGTTCTTC
CASSPRTGYNEQFF
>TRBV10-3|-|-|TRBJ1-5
TGTGCCATCAGTGAATTCCAAACGAGTCAGCCCCAGCATTTT
CAISEFQTSQPQHF
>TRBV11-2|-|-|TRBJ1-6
TGTGCCAGCAGCTTAGTCCGGGGGGCGGGAGGTTCACCCCTCCACTTT
CASSLVRGAGGSPLHF
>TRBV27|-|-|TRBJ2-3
TGTGCCAGCAGTTTGTCGCAGGGGGGTCTTTCGCAGTATTTT
CASSLSQGGLSQYF
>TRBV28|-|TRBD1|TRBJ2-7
TGTGCCAGCAGTGTGGCGACAGGGGGCAGGAGCTACGAGCAGTACTTC
CASSVATGGRSYEQYF
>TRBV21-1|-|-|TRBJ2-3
TGTGCCAGCAGGAAGATAGGACAGCAACTCACAGATACGCAGTATTTT
CASRKIGQQLTDTQYF
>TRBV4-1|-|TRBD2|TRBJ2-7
TGCGCCAGCAGCCAGGGGACTAGACTTTCCTACGAGCAGTACTTC
CASSQGTRLSYEQYF
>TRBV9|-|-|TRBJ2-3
TGTGCCAGCAGCGCCCCTTCGCGGAGCACAGATACGCAGTATTTT
CASSAPSRSTDTQYF
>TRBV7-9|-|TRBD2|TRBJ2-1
TGTGCCAGCAGCTTAGGCGGGAGCCCCGTCAATGAGCAGTTCTTC
CASSLGGSPVNEQFF
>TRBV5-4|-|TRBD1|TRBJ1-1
TGTGCCAGCAGCCGAGACAGGGTTTACACTGAAGCTTTCTTT
CASSRDRVYTEAFF
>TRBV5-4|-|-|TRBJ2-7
TGTGCCAGCACCGGGTTGGGCTACGAGCAGTACTTC
CASTGLGYEQYF
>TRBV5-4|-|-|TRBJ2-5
TGTGCCAGCAGCTTGGGTGGGCACGGGGGAGAGACCCAGTACTTC
CASSLGGHGGETQYF
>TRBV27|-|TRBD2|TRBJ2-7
TGTGCCAGCAGTTTATCGGGCGCGGGAGGATACGAGCAGTACTTC
CASSLSGAGGYEQYF
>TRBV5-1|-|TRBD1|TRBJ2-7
TGCGCCAGCAGCACCGGGACAGTGGGGTTCTACGAGCAGTACTTC
CASSTGTVGFYEQYF
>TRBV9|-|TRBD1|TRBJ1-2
TGTGCCAGCAGCGCTGACGGACAGGGTCGGGGTGGCTACACCTTC
CASSADGQGRGGYTF
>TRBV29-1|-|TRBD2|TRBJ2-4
TGCAGCGTAGGGATCTCCTATTGGGGCGGGAGCGGGAACATTCAGTACTTC
CSVGISYWGGSGNIQYF
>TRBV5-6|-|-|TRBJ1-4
TGTGCCAGCAGCTGGGGGCGATTTGAAAAACTGTTTTTT
CASSWGRFEKLFF
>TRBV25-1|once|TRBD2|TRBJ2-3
TGTGCCAGCCCCGCCGGGACTAGCACATGCACAGATACGCAGTATTTT
CASPAGTSTCTDTQYF
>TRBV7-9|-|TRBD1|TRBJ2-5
TGTGCCAGCAGGTCAATTCAGGGGGAAGAGACCCAGTACTTC
CASRSIQGEETQYF
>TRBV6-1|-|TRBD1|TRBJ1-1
TGTGCCAGCAGTGAAATCCAGGGGGTCACTGAAGCTTTCTTT
CASSEIQGVTEAFF
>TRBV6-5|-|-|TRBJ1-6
TGTGCCAGCAGTTCCCTCGGGGGAGGAGATTCACCCCTCCACTTT
CASSSLGGGDSPLHF
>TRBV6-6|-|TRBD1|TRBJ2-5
TGTGCCAGCGCCTCCGGGACAGGGATGGAGACCCAGTACTTC
CASASGTGMETQYF
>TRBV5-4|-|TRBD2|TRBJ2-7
TGTGCCAGCAGCTTGGGGCTCGGGAGGGATTACGAGCAGTACTTC
CASSLGLGRDYEQYF
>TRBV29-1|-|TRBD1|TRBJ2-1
TGCAGCGTTGATGAGGACAGGGGGAATGAGCAGTTCTTC
CSVDEDRGNEQFF
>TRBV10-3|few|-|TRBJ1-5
TGTGCCATCAGAGGACAAGAGAATCAGCCCCAGCATTTT
CAIRGQENQPQHF
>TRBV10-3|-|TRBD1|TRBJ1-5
TGTGCCATCAGTGAGGGACAGGGGGTCCTTCAGCCCCAGCATTTT
CAISEGQGVLQPQHF
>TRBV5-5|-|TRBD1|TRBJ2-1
TGTGCCAGCAGCTTCGGACAGGGGGCTTACAATGAGCAGTTCTTC
CASSFGQGAYNEQFF
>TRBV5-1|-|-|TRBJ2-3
TGCGCCAGCAGGGGGACTGGCCGCACAGATACGCAGTATTTT
CASRGTGRTDTQYF
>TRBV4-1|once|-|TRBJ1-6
TGCGCCAGCAGCCAAGAAAGACAGATACGGCCCCTCCACTTT
CASSQERQIRPLHF
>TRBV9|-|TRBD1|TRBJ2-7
TGTGCCAGCAGTGTGGGACAGGGGGTCTCCTACGAGCAGTACTTC
CASSVGQGVSYEQYF
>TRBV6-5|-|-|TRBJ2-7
TGTGCCAGCAGTTACTCGGTCCAGGGATCCTACGAGCAGTACTTC
CASSYSVQGSYEQYF
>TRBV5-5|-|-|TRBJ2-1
TGTGCCAGCAGCCTGGACAGCTACAATGAGCAGTTCTTC
CASSLDSYNEQFF
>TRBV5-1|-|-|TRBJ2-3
TGCGCCAGCAGCTTGTCCCTAGGAGCAGATACGCAGTATTTT
CASSLSLGADTQYF
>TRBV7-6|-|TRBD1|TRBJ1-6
TGTGCCAGCAGCCCACACGGCGGGACAGGGGACAATTCACCCCTCCACTTT
CASSPHGGTGDNSPLHF
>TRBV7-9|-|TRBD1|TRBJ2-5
TGTGCCAGCAGTCGACAGGGGGCGAGGGGAGAGACCCAGTACTTC
CASSRQGARGETQYF
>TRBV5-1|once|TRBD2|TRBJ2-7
TGCGCCAGCAGCCCCGGACTAGCGATCGAGCAGTACTTC
CASSPGLAIEQYF
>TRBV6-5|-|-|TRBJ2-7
TGTGCCAGCGGTTACGGGGAGGGGGATTTTGAGCAGTACTTC
CASGYGEGDFEQYF
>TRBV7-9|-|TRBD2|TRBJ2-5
TGTTCCAGCAGCTTAACGCTAGCGGGAGTTGGGACCCAGTACTTC
CSSSLTLAGVGTQYF
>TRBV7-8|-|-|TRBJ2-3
TGTGCCAGCAGCCCTAGGAGCTTGCCGAGCACAGATACGCAGTATTTT
CASSPRSLPSTDTQYF
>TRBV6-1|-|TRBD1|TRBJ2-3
TGTGCCACCAGGACAGGGGGCACAGGAGATACGCAGTATTTT
CATRTGGTGDTQYF
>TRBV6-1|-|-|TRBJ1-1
TGTGCCAGCAGTGTATCTTCAGGGTTCAACACTGAAGCTTTCTTT
CASSVSSGFNTEAFF
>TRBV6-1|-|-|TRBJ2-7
TGTGCCAGCAAAGGGACTTCCTACGAGCAGTACTTC
CASKGTSYEQYF
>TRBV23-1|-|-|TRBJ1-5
TGCGCCAGCAGTCAATCCTCGGGGGGGTACCAGCCCCAGCATTTT
CASSQSSGGYQPQHF
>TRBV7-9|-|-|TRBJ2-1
TGTGCCAGCAGGGGAAGGGGGTTGGTGGGGCTAACAGTGGACAATGAGCAGTTCTTC
CASRGRGLVGLTVDNEQFF